This T cell receptor (beta chain) was captured in a study of control samples from healthy donors and cancer patients. Trimming left V 5 bases short and J 0 bases short, with 11 bases between. In germline, CDR1 is SGHDN, CDR2 FVKESK. This CDR3 region has 14 residues. Profiling relied on immunoSEQ multiplex PCR, and the TCRdb table lists in-frame clones only, not all of them. The repertoire consists of 90,000 to 100,000 clones, with roughly three quarters occurring once and the leading ten covering approximately 10%. The TCR comes from a woman aged 25 to 39 in good health. Sequenced: blood. V gene TRBV14 combines with J gene TRBJ2-7, with no clear D. DNA for the CDR3: TGTGCCAGCAGCGCCGATTGGAACTCCTACGAGCAGTACTTC. It is translated as CASSADWNSYEQYF.